What follows are 15 T cell receptor beta chains derived from one specimen sequenced in a study of CD8+CD57+ T cells in acquired aplastic anemia. Flow cytometry had shown expanded CD8+CD57+ cells in the patients chosen for sequencing. Genomic DNA acted as the template from which TCR beta VDJ combination and CDR3 sequence profiling were carried out. TCRdb passed the reads through MiXCR, listing each CDR3 protein once. The sample has about 180,000 distinct CDR3 sequences, 45% to 60% seen once. Sequenced sample: sorted CD4+, CD8+, or CD8+CD57+ T cells (not recorded which) from PBMCs. These receptors all come from a human donor with aplastic anemia.

This clonotype was observed a few times. The CDR3: CATSNNRGGQSSYNSPLHF. CDR3 DNA: TGTGCCACCAGCAACAACCGAGGTGGACAAAGCTCCTATAATTCACCCCTCCACTTT. The chain couples TRBV10-3 to TRBJ1-6; possibly TRBD1 for D (5 bases). CDR3 size: 19 residues. From germline, CDR1 is ENHRY and CDR2 SYGVKD. Deletions cut 10 bases from V and 0 bases from J, with 25 bases between.

The rearrangement joins TRBV19 to TRBJ1-4; a weak D match, TRBD1 (5 bases). Between the trimmed V and J ends, which lost 6 bases and 2 bases, there was a span of 10 bases. CDR1 and CDR2 (germline): LNHDA, SQIVND (reference sequence). This CDR3 has 14 residues. The CDR3 DNA sequence: TGTGCCAGTAGACCAGGGATGACTAATGAAAAACTGTTTTTT. The encoded protein is CASRPGMTNEKLFF.

Ten or more counts support this clonotype. This chain connects TRBV5-1 to TRBJ2-2, with D possibly being TRBD1 (6 bases). The germline V gene encodes CDR1 SGHRS and CDR2 YFSETQ. The CDR3 has 16 amino acids. V was cut by 1 base and J by 2 bases, with 12 bases left in between. CDR3 in amino acids: CASSLQGTPNTGELFF. CDR3 in DNA: TGCGCCAGCAGCTTGCAGGGGACCCCTAACACCGGGGAGCTGTTTTTT.

This sequence joins TRBV25-1 and TRBJ2-5, with 8 bases aligning to TRBD2. Germline V gene lookup returns CDR1 MGHDK and CDR2 SYGVNS. The CDR3 runs 14 residues. The V segment lost 5 bases and the J segment 6 bases; nucleotides outside the gene matches: 8. CDR3 amino acids: CASSLNGGAKTQYF. In DNA, the CDR3 is TGTGCCAGCAGTCTAAACGGGGGGGCGAAGACCCAGTACTTC.

V is TRBV12-3 or TRBV12-4 and J is TRBJ1-2, with D unclear. V dropped 4 bases and J dropped 3 bases, with 12 bases sitting between them. The CDR3 spans 14 residues. CDR3 DNA: TGTGCCAGCAGTTCCGTAGGGCTTGACTATGGCTACACCTTC. As protein: CASSSVGLDYGYTF.

This clonotype turned up a few times. The V call is TRBV7-2, the J call TRBJ2-2; D assignment may be TRBD1 or TRBD2 (5 bases each). Looked up from germline, CDR1 is SGHTA and CDR2 is FQGNSA. The V gene lost 6 bases and the J gene lost 7 bases, with 12 bases spanning the gap. The CDR3 runs to 13 residues. The CDR3 DNA reads as TGTGCCAGCAGGCCAACGAGGGGCGGGGAGCTGTTTTTT. Protein product: CASRPTRGGELFF. Full variable domain (outside the CDR3, taken from reference TRBV7-2 and TRBJ2-2): GAGVSQSPSNKVTEKGKDVELRCDPISGHTALYWYRQSLGQGLEFLIYFQGNSAPDKSGLPSDRFSAERTGGSVSTLTIQRTQQEDSAVYLCASRPTRGGELFFGEGSRLTVL.

This clonotype was seen more than once but under ten times. The rearrangement links TRBV20-1 to TRBJ1-1; D gene unclear. Per germline, CDR1 DFQATT and CDR2 SNEGSKA (reference sequence). Deletions cut 0 bases from V and 7 bases from J, with 18 bases between. The CDR3 has 15 residues. The CDR3 DNA follows: TGCAGTGCTAGAGACGCAAAGGGCTTATATGATGAAGCTTTCTTT. Encoded protein: CSARDAKGLYDEAFF.

The V call is TRBV24-1, the J call TRBJ2-1, with 12 bases matching TRBD2. With 4 bases clipped from V and 6 bases from J, the junction kept 9 bases outside the gene matches. CDR1 and CDR2 (germline): KGHDR, SFDVKD. The CDR3 contains 17 residues. In nucleotides, the CDR3 is TGTGCCACCAGTGACCCCACGACTAGCGGGAGAACCAATGAGCAGTTCTTC. Its protein product is CATSDPTTSGRTNEQFF.

The V and J genes are TRBV2 and TRBJ2-5; D may be TRBD1 or TRBD2 (5 bases each). This CDR3 is 13 amino acids long. In germline, CDR1 is SNHLY, CDR2 FYNNEI. Trimming left V 6 bases short and J 9 bases short, with 17 bases between. CDR3 in amino acids: CASSDGRLGAQYF. The CDR3 nucleotides are TGTGCCAGCAGCGATGGGCGACTGGGGGCCCAGTACTTC.

This rearrangement joins TRBV29-1 to TRBJ1-1; 9 positions match TRBD1. The CDR3 is made up of 12 amino acids. The germline V gene encodes CDR1 SQVTM and CDR2 ANQGSEA. The V segment lost 8 bases and the J segment 5 bases; nucleotides outside the gene matches: 6. The CDR3 DNA reads TGCAGCTTGGGACAGGGAGTTACTGAAGCTTTCTTT. Translated: CSLGQGVTEAFF.

V is TRBV20-1 and J is TRBJ2-1; 8 nucleotides agree with TRBD2. Trimming removed 0 bases from V and 3 bases from J; junction bases left unmatched: 1. The CDR3 runs 14 residues. Germline V gives CDR1 DFQATT, CDR2 SNEGSKA (reference sequence). The CDR3: CSAREGLDYNEQFF. In DNA form, the CDR3 reads TGCAGTGCTAGAGAGGGACTAGACTACAATGAGCAGTTCTTC.

This clonotype was counted ten times or more. The rearrangement uses TRBV12-3 or TRBV12-4 and TRBJ2-3; 9 bases agree with TRBD2. This CDR3 contains 14 residues. The V segment lost 6 bases and the J segment 0 bases; nucleotides outside the gene matches: 1. The CDR3 sequence is CASRTSGSTDTQYF. The CDR3 region has the DNA TGTGCCAGCAGGACTAGCGGAAGCACAGATACGCAGTATTTT.

This clonotype was counted ten times or more. The rearrangement joins TRBV14 to TRBJ1-1; 11 bases fit TRBD1. V lost 6 bases and J lost 3; bases outside the gene matches: 12. The germline V gene has CDR1 SGHDN and CDR2 FVKESK. CDR3 length: 17 amino acids. CDR3 region: CASRRNRDRGWDTEAFF. Here the CDR3 DNA reads TGTGCCAGCAGACGTAATCGGGACAGGGGGTGGGACACTGAAGCTTTCTTT.

CDR3 DNA: TGTGCCAGCAGTTTAGGCGGGAACACAGATACGCAGTATTTT. This translates into CASSLGGNTDTQYF. This sequence joins TRBV12-3 or TRBV12-4 and TRBJ2-3; TRBD2 is a possible D gene (6 bases). The CDR3 is made up of 14 amino acids. The V and J ends lost 1 base and 2 bases respectively, with 7 bases between them.

This chain connects TRBV12-3 or TRBV12-4 to TRBJ1-6; D is ambiguous. The CDR3 runs 14 residues. Trimming shortened V by 3 bases and J by 8 bases, and 11 bases separated the two germline ends. Here the CDR3 DNA reads TGTGCCAGCAGTTTCGTTCTCCTGGATTCACCCCTCCACTTT. Translation gives CASSFVLLDSPLHF.